What follows is one T cell receptor beta chain and its context. Its antigen is as yet unknown. The entry originates in a study of T cell responses to AZD1222 COVID-19 vaccine. Study-wide findings and caveats: At baseline, just 5 or 6 AZD1222 recipients tested seropositive. Close to half of spike-specific TCRs reportedly recognize unmutated variant regions.

The V and J ends lost 1 base and 4 bases respectively, with 4 bases between them. Germline V gene lookup returns CDR1 MDHEN and CDR2 SYDVKM. CDR3 length: 12 amino acids. Some clones are missing from TCRdb's copy, which holds only in-frame ones; the method was immunoSEQ multiplex PCR. The sample records roughly 100,000 clones, approximately 90% being singletons. This sequence originates from an adult in good health. The genes are TRBV28 and TRBJ1-2; no firm D call. This sample comprised peripheral blood, obtained on day 0 of AZD1222 vaccination. CDR3 in amino acids: CASSLSSYGYTF. CDR3 coding DNA: TGTGCCAGCAGTTTATCCTCCTATGGCTACACCTTC.